The clone carrying this T cell receptor beta chain was observed a handful of times. Its antigen remains unknown. The data were taken from a study of T-cell reconstitution after alpha-beta-depleted transplantation in children. Notes on the study in general: For some patients, TCRbeta diversity was high at day 60 because of recipient T cells and thymic progenitors that survived. After one year, T-cell counts and TCRbeta diversity mostly came from new T cells.

Unique molecular identifiers were built into the TCRbeta library. TCRdb re-derived calls from the PCR reads in MiXCR, one entry per CDR3 protein. This sample yields over 450,000 distinct CDR3 sequences, of which more than 9% are seen a single time; about 2% belongs to the top ten. The V end was cut by 2 bases, the J end by 3 bases, with 7 bases between. This CDR3 comprises 13 residues. The chain joins TRBV23-1 to TRBJ2-5, with a weak D call TRBD1 (6 bases). TRBV23-1 is an ORF, and what it does is uncertain. The receptor was isolated from a child aged 2 to 10 with inherited bone marrow failure, due to receive a stem cell transplant. The sample in question was PBMCs, obtained before TCRalphabeta/CD19-depleted stem cell transplant. The CDR3 reads CASSQRDKETQYF. In nucleotides, the CDR3 is TGCGCCAGCAGTCAAAGGGACAAAGAGACCCAGTACTTC.